The sequence of this TCR beta chain was determined in a study of blood T cell repertoires in COVID-19. Study at large: PBMCs, B-cell-depleted T cells, or T cells provided the cDNA or gDNA that made up the material.

In its sample, this clone was seen once. Original processing methods: Amplification of reference gene primers provided the estimated nucleated cell counts. Assay: immunoSEQ multiplex PCR; the TCRdb copy retains only in-frame clones and omits some. The V and J calls and clone size come from that table; D and trimming were worked out from the DNA. The top ten hold roughly 11% of the sample, which has 180,000 or so clones, more than 65% seen once. Unmatched junction bases numbered 3, after V lost 6 bases and J lost 4 bases. The CDR3 extends over 13 amino acids. Germline loops: CDR1 MDHEN, CDR2 SYDVKM. Clinical history as reported by participants underpinned cohort assignment.

Sequencing used PBMCs or T cells enriched from blood (not recorded which). The gene calls are TRBV28 and TRBJ1-2; 9 bases fit TRBD1. The source is a man aged 50-59 years who had recovered from COVID-19. The CDR3 DNA reads TGTGCCAGCAGAGGGACAGGGCTCTATGGCTACACCTTC. This sequence encodes CASRGTGLYGYTF.